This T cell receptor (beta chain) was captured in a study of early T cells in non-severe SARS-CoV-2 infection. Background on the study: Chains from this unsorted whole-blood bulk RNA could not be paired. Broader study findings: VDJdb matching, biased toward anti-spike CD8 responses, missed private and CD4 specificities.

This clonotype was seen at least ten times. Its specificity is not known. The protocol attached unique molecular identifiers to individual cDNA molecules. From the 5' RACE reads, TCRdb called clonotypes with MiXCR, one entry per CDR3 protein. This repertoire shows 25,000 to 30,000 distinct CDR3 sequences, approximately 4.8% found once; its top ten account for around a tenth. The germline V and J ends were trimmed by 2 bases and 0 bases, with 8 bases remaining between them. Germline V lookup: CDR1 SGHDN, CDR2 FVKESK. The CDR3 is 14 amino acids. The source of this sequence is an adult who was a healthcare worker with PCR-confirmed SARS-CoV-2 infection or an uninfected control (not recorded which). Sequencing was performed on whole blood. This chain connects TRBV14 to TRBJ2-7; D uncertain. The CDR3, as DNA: TGTGCCAGCAGCCAACGCCCGAGCTCCTACGAGCAGTACTTC. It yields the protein CASSQRPSSYEQYF.